This T cell receptor (beta chain) derives from a study of blood T cell repertoires in COVID-19 (dated by TCRdb to about 2020). For the study in its entirety: Samples covering the acute and convalescent phases of COVID-19 were provided by collaborators in the United States, Italy and Spain. The material from the prospective study consisted of cDNA or gDNA derived from T cells, B-cell-depleted T cells, or PBMCs. The dataset comprised deeply sampled blood TCRbeta repertoires from subjects exposed to, actively infected with, or recovered from COVID-19. A freely available public database, intended as a resource for researchers studying the immune response to SARS-CoV-2, is where the repertoires were released. Samples came from the ongoing ImmuneRACE study (first 160 participants) plus 1,254 subjects from 6 global collaborators. Sample metadata almost always included a de-identified subject ID, COVID-19 status, age in years and sex. Where HLA class I and class II types were available, the types were taken from metadata supplied by the sample provider, not from assay-based typing.

TCRbeta CDR3 regions were amplified from genomic DNA using the immunoSEQ Assay, a bias-controlled multiplex PCR. Processing in the source paper ran as follows. The number of nucleated cells in each sample was estimated from the amplification of reference gene primers within the assay. Sequence reads were collapsed and filtered to measure the absolute abundance of every unique TCRbeta CDR3 rearrangement. For each sample, productive Simpson clonality was calculated by taking the square root of Simpson's diversity index across productive rearrangements. The source is immuneACCESS, and TCRdb retained only in-frame sequences with V and J called. Part of the clones is not carried over; for the studies checked, unresolved V genes explain less than half of this, and the remainder is unexplained. The V and J calls and clone size come from that table; D and trimming were worked out from the DNA. A total of more than 90,000 clones appear in this sample, about nine tenths of them only once. Jointly, the top ten make up more than 6% of the sample.

With regard to this clone: This receptor's antigen is unknown. No per-base quality is available; no much larger clone lies one base away.

What the study reported, not specific to this receptor: The amount of clinical and demographic metadata varied by source and participant and was provided uncurated.

The CDR3 contains 16 residues, cysteine and phenylalanine counted. CDR3 DNA only is kept here, 48 bases in frame from base 1. Trimming removed 2 bases from V and 2 bases from J; the gene matches leave 7 bases unexplained. The germline V gene (reference sequence) provides CDR1 LGHDT and CDR2 YNNKEL. Each collaborating institution followed its own protocols to collect whole blood in K2EDTA tubes. For TCRbeta analysis, collaborator samples were shipped as frozen whole blood, as isolated PBMCs, or as DNA extracted from either sample type. This receptor was identified in a human donor in a cohort sampled during active COVID-19. Specimen: peripheral blood. Rearrangement joined TRBV3-1 (or the pseudogene TRBV3-2) to TRBJ1-2, with 8 bases aligning to TRBD1. The DNA sequence is given as TGTGCCAGCAGCCAAACACTGACAGGGGCCAACTATGGCTACACCTTC. This gives the protein CASSQTLTGANYGYTF.